This T cell receptor (beta chain) emerged from a study of OX40 agonist ivuxolimab in advanced cancers. Whole-study context: Allowance was made for prior anti-PD-1, anti-PD-L1 or anti-CTLA-4 therapy, and about 40% had some.

From germline, CDR1 is MNHEY and CDR2 SVGAGI. With 5 bases clipped from V and 5 bases from J, the junction kept 7 bases outside the gene matches. The CDR3 sequence is 14 residues long. Only in-frame clones appear in the TCRdb table, and some are missing; sequencing was by immunoSEQ multiplex PCR. In the table there are 75,000 to 100,000 clones, under 90% of which are singletons. V usage is TRBV6-5 and J usage is TRBJ2-7; 9 nucleotides match TRBD2. The TCR sequence derives from an adult with an advanced solid tumor such as melanoma, head and neck, liver or kidney cancer. Sequenced material: CD4+ or CD8+ T cells sorted from blood, taken in a trial of the OX40 agonist ivuxolimab. CDR3 DNA: TGTGCCAGCAGTAGCGGGGGGCCGCTCCACGAGCAGTACTTC. This encodes CASSSGGPLHEQYF.